The sample holds one count of the clone carrying this TCR beta chain. This entry belongs to a study of blood T cell repertoires in COVID-19. V lost 6 bases and J lost 3, with 11 bases in between. This CDR3 has 13 residues. Some clones are missing from TCRdb's copy, which holds only in-frame ones; the method was immunoSEQ multiplex PCR. The repertoire includes about 130,000 clones, around 81% of them detected once, and 10% to 12% sits in the top ten. This rearrangement joins TRBV12-3 or TRBV12-4 to TRBJ1-1; the D is unclear. What was sequenced was peripheral blood. The sequence derives from a human donor in a cohort sampled during active COVID-19. The CDR3 nucleotides are TGTGCCAGCAGCCCCTTCGAGTACACTGAAGCTTTCTTT. This codes for CASSPFEYTEAFF.